This T cell receptor beta chain was captured in a study of T cell clonality in common variable immunodeficiency. Study-wide findings and caveats: Fewer deletions and N-nucleotide insertions were reportedly seen in common variable immunodeficiency TCR beta sequences. Repertoire-complication correlations in CVID were limited by patient heterogeneity.

Trimming shortened V by 1 base and J by 7 bases, and 20 bases separated the two germline ends. CDR1 and CDR2 (germline): SGHRS, YFSETQ. This CDR3 has 16 amino acids. Sequencing input was equivalent genomic DNA from CVID and controls. The protocol was immunoSEQ multiplex PCR, while the TCRdb copy is restricted to in-frame clones and leaves out a portion. The data show about 26,000 clones, with none appearing a single time. This clone occurred many times. Its antigen remains unidentified. The read ends 3 residues early relative to the CDR3; the germline J gene fills the gap. Caucasian heritage predominated among both patients and controls.

The TCR comes from a human donor with common variable immunodeficiency. The rearrangement links TRBV5-1 to TRBJ1-2; D uncertain. Sequencing input: peripheral blood mononuclear cells. The DNA read from the CDR3 is TGCGCCAGCAGCTTGTCAGGCGGGAACTCTCAAATTGGC. It codes for CASSLSGGNSQIG. The entire CDR3 protein reads CASSLSGGNSQIGYTF.